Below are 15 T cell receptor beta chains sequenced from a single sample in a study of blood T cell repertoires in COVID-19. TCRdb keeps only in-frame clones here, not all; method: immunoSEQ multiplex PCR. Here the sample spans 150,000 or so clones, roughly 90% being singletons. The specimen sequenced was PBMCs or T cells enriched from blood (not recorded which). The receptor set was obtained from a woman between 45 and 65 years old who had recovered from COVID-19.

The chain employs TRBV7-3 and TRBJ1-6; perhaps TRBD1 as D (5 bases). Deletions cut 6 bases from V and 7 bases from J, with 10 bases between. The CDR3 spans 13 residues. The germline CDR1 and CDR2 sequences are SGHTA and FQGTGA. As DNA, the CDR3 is TGTGCCAGCAGTCACCCAGGGAATTCACCCCTCCACTTT. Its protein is CASSHPGNSPLHF.

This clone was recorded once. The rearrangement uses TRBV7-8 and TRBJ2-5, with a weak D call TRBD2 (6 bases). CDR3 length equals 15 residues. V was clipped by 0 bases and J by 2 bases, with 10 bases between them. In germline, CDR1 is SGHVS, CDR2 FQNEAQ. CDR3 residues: CASSLAGGFQETQYF. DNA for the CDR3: TGTGCCAGCAGCTTAGCGGGGGGATTTCAAGAGACCCAGTACTTC.

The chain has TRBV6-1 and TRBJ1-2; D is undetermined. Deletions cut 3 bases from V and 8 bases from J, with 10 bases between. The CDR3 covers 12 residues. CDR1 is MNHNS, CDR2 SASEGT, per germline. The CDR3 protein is CASSDGRGGYTF. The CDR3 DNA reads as TGTGCCAGCAGTGACGGGCGGGGAGGCTACACCTTC.

The CDR3, as DNA: TGTGCCGGCCGACAGGGGAACACCGGGGAGCTGTTTTTT. Translated, it gives CAGRQGNTGELFF. The chain uses TRBV6-5 and TRBJ2-2; 7 nucleotides match TRBD1. The CDR3 length is 13 residues. The V gene end was trimmed by 11 bases and the J gene end by 1 base; junction bases not matched to a gene: 4. CDR1 and CDR2 (germline): MNHEY, SVGAGI.

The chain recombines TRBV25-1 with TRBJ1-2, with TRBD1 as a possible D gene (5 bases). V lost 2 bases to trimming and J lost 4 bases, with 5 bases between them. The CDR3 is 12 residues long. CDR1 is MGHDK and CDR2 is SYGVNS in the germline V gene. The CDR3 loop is CASSEGAYGYTF. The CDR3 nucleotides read TGTGCCAGCAGTGAAGGGGCCTATGGCTACACCTTC.

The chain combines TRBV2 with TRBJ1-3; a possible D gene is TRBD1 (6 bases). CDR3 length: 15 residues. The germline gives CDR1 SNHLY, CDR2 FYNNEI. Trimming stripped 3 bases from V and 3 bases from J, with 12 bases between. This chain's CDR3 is CASSEGGLGGNTIYF. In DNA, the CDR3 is TGTGCCAGCAGTGAGGGGGGGCTGGGTGGAAACACCATATATTTT.

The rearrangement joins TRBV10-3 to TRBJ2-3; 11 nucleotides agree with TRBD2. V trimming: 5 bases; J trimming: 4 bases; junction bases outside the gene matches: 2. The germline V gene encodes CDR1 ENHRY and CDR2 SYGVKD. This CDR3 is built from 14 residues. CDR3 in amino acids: CAISPGLAADTQYF. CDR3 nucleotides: TGTGCCATCAGTCCGGGACTAGCGGCAGATACGCAGTATTTT.

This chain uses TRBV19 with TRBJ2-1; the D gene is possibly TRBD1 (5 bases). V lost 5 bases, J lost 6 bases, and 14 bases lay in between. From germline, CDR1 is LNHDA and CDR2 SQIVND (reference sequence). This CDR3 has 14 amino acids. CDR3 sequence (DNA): TGTGCCAGTAGTGCTTTGCAGGGCGGCAATGAGCAGTTCTTC. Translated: CASSALQGGNEQFF.

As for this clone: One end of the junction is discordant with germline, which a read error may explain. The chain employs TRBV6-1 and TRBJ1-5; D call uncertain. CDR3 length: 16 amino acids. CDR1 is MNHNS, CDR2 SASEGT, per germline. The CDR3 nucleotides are TGTGCCAGCACTGAATACGAGGGCACCAGCAATCAGCCCCAGCATTTT. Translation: CASTEYEGTSNQPQHF.

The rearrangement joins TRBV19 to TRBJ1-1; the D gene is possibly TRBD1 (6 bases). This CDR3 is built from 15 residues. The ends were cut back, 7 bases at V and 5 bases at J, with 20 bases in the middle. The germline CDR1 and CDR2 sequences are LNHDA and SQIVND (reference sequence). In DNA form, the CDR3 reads TGTGCCAGTACCCGGCCAACAGGGAGGGGAACTGAAGCTTTCTTT. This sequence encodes CASTRPTGRGTEAFF.

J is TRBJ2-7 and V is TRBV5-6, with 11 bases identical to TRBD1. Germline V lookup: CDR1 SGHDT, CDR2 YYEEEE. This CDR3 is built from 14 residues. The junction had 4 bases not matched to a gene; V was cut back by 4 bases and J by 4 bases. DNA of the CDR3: TGTGCCAGCAGCCCGGGGGACAGGGGGTACGAGCAGTACTTC. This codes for CASSPGDRGYEQYF.

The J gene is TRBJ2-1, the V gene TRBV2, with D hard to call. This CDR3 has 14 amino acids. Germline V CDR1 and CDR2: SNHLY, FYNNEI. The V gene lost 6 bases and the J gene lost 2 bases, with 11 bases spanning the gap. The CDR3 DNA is TGTGCCAGCAGCGCGACTGGTCCCTACAATGAGCAGTTCTTC. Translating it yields CASSATGPYNEQFF.

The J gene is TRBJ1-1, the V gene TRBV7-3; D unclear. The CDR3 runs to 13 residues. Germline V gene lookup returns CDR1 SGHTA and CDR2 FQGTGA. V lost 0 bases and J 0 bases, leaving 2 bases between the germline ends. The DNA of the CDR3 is TGTGCCAGCAGCTTAACTATGAACACTGAAGCTTTCTTT. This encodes CASSLTMNTEAFF.

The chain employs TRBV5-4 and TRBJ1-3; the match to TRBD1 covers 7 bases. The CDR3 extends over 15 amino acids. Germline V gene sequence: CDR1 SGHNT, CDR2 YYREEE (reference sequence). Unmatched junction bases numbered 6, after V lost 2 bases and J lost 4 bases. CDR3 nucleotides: TGTGCCAGCAGCTTTGGGCAAGGGGGCGGAAACACCATATATTTT. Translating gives CASSFGQGGGNTIYF.

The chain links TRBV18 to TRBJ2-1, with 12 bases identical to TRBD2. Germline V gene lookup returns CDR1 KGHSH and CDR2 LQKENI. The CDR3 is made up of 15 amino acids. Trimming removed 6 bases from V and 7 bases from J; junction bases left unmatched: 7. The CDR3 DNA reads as TGTGCCAGCTCGCCGACTAGCGGGGGCGGGAATGAGCAGTTCTTC. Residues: CASSPTSGGGNEQFF.